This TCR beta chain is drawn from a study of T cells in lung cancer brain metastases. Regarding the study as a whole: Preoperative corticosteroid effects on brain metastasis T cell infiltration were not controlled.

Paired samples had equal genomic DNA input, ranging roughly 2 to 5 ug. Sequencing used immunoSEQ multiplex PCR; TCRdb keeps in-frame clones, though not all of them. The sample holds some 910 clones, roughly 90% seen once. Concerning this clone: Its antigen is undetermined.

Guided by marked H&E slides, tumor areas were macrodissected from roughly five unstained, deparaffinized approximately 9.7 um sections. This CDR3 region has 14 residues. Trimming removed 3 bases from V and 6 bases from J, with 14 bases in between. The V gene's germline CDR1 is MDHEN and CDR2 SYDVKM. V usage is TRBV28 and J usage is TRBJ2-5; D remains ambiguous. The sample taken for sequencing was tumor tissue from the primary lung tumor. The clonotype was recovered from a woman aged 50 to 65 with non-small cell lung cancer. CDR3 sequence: CASSFNGQPKTQYF. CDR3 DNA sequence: TGTGCCAGCAGTTTTAACGGGCAGCCGAAGACCCAGTACTTC.